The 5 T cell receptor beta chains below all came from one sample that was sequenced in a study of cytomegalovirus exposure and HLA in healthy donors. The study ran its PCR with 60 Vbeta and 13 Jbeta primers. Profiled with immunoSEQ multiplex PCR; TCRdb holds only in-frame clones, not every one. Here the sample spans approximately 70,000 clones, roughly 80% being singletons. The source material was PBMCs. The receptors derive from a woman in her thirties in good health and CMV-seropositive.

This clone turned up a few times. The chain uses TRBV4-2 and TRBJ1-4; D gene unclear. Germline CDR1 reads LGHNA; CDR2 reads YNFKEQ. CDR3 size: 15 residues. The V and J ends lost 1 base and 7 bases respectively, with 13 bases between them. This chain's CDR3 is CASSQVISSGEKLFF. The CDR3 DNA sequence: TGTGCCAGCAGCCAAGTAATAAGTTCGGGTGAAAAACTGTTTTTT.

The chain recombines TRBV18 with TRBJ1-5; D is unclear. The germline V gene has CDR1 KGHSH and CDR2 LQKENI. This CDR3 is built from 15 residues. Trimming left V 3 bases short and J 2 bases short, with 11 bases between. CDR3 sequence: CASSPDPVGNQPQHF. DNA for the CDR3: TGTGCCAGCTCACCCGATCCGGTCGGCAATCAGCCCCAGCATTTT.

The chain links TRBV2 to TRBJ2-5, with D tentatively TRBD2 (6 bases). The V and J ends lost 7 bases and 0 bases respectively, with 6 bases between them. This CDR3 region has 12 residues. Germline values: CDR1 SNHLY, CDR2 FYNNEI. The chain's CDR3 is CASTGDQETQYF. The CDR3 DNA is TGTGCCAGCACGGGAGACCAAGAGACCCAGTACTTC.

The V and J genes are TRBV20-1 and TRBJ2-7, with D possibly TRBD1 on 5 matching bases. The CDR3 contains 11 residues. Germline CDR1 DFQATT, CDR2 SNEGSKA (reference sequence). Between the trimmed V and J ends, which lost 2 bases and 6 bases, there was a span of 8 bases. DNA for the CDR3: TGCAGTGCTAGAAGGGGCCCCGAGCAGTACTTC. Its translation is CSARRGPEQYF.

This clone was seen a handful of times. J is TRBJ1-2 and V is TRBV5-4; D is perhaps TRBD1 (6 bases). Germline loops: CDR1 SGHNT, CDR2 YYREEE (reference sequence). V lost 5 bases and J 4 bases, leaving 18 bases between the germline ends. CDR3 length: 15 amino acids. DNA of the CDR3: TGTGCCAGCAGATTTCACGGACAGTTAACCTATGGCTACACCTTC. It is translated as CASRFHGQLTYGYTF.